These T cell receptor beta chains were read from a single sample in a study of blood T cell repertoires in COVID-19. Some clones are missing from TCRdb's copy, which holds only in-frame ones; the method was immunoSEQ multiplex PCR. Of just over 90,000 clones listed, roughly 88% are singletons. Specimen: peripheral blood. These receptors were taken from a human donor with active COVID-19. The donor label of this sample is uncertain. CDR3s include the opening cysteine and the closing phenylalanine or tryptophan. The D gene is left open where the match is weak. Clone sizes are given selectively: once, few, many, or a class where the clone is expanded.

D gene | clone size | CDR3 length | J gene | V gene | CDR3 protein | CDR3 DNA
TRBD1 | . | 13 | TRBJ1-2 | TRBV29-1 | CSVDRDRNYGYTF | TGCAGCGTTGACCGGGACAGAAACTATGGCTACACCTTC
TRBD1 | once | 14 | TRBJ2-3 | TRBV10-3 | CAIRAEGAADTQYF | TGTGCCATCCGAGCAGAGGGGGCAGCAGATACGCAGTATTTT
TRBD2 | . | 13 | TRBJ2-1 | TRBV5-4 | CASSWPSGNEQFF | TGTGCCAGCAGCTGGCCTAGCGGAAATGAGCAGTTCTTC
. | . | 13 | TRBJ2-3 | TRBV2 | CASSPAGVWTQYF | TGTGCCAGCAGCCCCGCCGGAGTTTGGACGCAGTATTTT
TRBD2 | . | 16 | TRBJ2-3 | TRBV9 | CASSVSSGGSTDTQYF | TGTGCCAGCAGCGTATCCAGCGGGGGCAGCACAGATACGCAGTATTTT
. | once | 13 | TRBJ2-5 | TRBV12-3/TRBV12-4 | CASSLGLQKTQYF | TGTGCCAGCAGCTTGGGACTGCAAAAGACCCAGTACTTC
. | . | 13 | TRBJ2-3 | TRBV5-1 | CASSFKGADTQYF | TGCGCCAGCAGCTTCAAGGGGGCAGATACGCAGTATTTT
. | . | 13 | TRBJ2-7 | TRBV10-3 | CAIGTLGSYEQYF | TGTGCCATCGGGACATTAGGCTCCTACGAGCAGTACTTC
TRBD1 | once | 13 | TRBJ2-7 | TRBV5-1 | CASRRDSNYEQYF | TGCGCCAGCAGACGGGACAGCAACTACGAGCAGTACTTC
. | . | 14 | TRBJ1-2 | TRBV2 | CASSEDTGFYGYTF | TGTGCCAGCAGTGAAGATACGGGGTTCTATGGCTACACCTTC
. | . | 15 | TRBJ1-1 | TRBV5-1 | CASSLVTVSGTEAFF | TGCGCCAGCAGCTTGGTAACGGTTTCGGGGACTGAAGCTTTCTTT
TRBD1 | . | 15 | TRBJ2-5 | TRBV6-5 | CASSYEGARRETQYF | TGTGCCAGCAGTTACGAGGGGGCCCGTAGGGAGACCCAGTACTTC
TRBD2 | . | 14 | TRBJ2-5 | TRBV9 | CASSVTGTSETQYF | TGTGCCAGCAGCGTTACCGGGACTAGCGAGACCCAGTACTTC
. | once | 12 | TRBJ2-4 | TRBV19 | CASSIEEGLLYF | TGTGCCAGTAGTATAGAGGAGGGATTACTGTACTTC
TRBD1 | . | 16 | TRBJ1-4 | TRBV5-1 | CASSLVQGATNEKLFF | TGCGCCAGCAGCTTGGTCCAGGGGGCAACTAATGAAAAACTGTTTTTT
TRBD2 | . | 20 | TRBJ2-2 | TRBV9 | CASSTIWTSGGELNTGELFF | TGTGCCAGCAGCACAATCTGGACTAGCGGGGGTGAACTGAACACCGGGGAGCTGTTTTTT
. | . | 17 | TRBJ1-4 | TRBV3-1/TRBV3-2 | CASSHLLTAVGGEKLFF | TGTGCCAGCAGCCACTTACTCACGGCGGTGGGAGGTGAAAAACTGTTTTTT
. | . | 13 | TRBJ1-2 | TRBV27 | CASSLDRNYGYTF | TGTGCCAGCAGTTTGGACAGAAACTATGGCTACACCTTC
TRBD1 | . | 16 | TRBJ2-1 | TRBV2 | CASTLARRTGRNEQFF | TGTGCCAGCACCCTGGCCCGTAGGACAGGGCGCAATGAGCAGTTCTTC
. | . | 14 | TRBJ1-1 | TRBV12-5 | CASGPSEAGTEAFF | TGTGCTAGTGGTCCCAGCGAGGCGGGCACTGAAGCTTTCTTT
. | . | 12 | TRBJ2-3 | TRBV5-1 | CASSLRADTQYF | TGCGCCAGCAGCTTGCGCGCAGATACGCAGTATTTT
TRBD1 | . | 16 | TRBJ1-2 | TRBV5-8 | CASSFPPGTGHYGYTF | TGTGCCAGCAGCTTCCCGCCCGGGACAGGTCACTATGGCTACACCTTC
. | few | 13 | TRBJ2-7 | TRBV14 | CASSQDPFYEQYF | TGTGCCAGCAGCCAAGATCCGTTCTACGAGCAGTACTTC
TRBD1 | . | 13 | TRBJ1-1 | TRBV11-2 | CASSWTGFTEAFF | TGTGCCAGCAGCTGGACAGGGTTCACTGAAGCTTTCTTT
. | . | 17 | TRBJ1-1 | TRBV7-8 | CASSLEPKTELNTEAFF | TGTGCCAGCAGCTTAGAGCCTAAGACAGAATTGAACACTGAAGCTTTCTTT
. | . | 17 | TRBJ1-2 | TRBV6-4 | CASSDSQGGPGLNGYTF | TGTGCCAGCAGTGACTCTCAGGGCGGACCGGGCCTAAATGGCTACACCTTC
. | few | 12 | TRBJ2-2 | TRBV27 | CASSFGPGELFF | TGTGCCAGCAGTTTTGGCCCCGGGGAGCTGTTTTTT
. | . | 15 | TRBJ1-5 | TRBV28 | CASSPAQGTNQPQHF | TGTGCCAGCAGTCCTGCTCAGGGGACCAATCAGCCCCAGCATTTT
TRBD1 | . | 16 | TRBJ1-1 | TRBV19 | CASSPTNRGSGSEAFF | TGTGCCAGTAGTCCAACTAACAGGGGATCGGGGTCGGAAGCTTTCTTT
TRBD1 | . | 16 | TRBJ2-7 | TRBV6-5 | CASSYSGQGGSYEQYF | TGTGCCAGCAGTTACTCGGGACAGGGGGGCTCCTACGAGCAGTACTTC